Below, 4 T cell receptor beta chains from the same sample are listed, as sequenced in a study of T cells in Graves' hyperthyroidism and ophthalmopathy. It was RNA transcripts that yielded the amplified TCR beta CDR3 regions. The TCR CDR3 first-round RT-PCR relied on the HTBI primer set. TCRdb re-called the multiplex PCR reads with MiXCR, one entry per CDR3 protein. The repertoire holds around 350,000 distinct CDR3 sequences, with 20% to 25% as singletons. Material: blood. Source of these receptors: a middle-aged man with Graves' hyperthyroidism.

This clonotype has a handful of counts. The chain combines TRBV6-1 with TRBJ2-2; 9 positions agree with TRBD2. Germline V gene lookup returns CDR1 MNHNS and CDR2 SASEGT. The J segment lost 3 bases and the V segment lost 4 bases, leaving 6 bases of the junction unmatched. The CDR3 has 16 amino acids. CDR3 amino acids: CASSASGTPDTGELFF. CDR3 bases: TGTGCCAGCAGTGCTAGCGGGACTCCGGACACCGGGGAGCTGTTTTTT.

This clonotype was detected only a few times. CDR3 region: CATSAGGQGDTEAFF. DNA of the CDR3: TGTGCCACCAGTGCCGGGGGACAGGGGGACACTGAAGCTTTCTTT. This sequence joins TRBV24-1 and TRBJ1-1; 11 nucleotides match TRBD1. V gave up 5 bases and J gave up 3 bases; unmatched junction bases: 4. CDR3 size: 15 residues. CDR1 and CDR2 (germline): KGHDR, SFDVKD.

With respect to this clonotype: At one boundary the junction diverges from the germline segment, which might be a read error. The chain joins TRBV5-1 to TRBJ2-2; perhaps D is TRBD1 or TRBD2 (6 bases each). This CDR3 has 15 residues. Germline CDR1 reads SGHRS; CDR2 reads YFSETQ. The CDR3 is CASWESGANTGELLF. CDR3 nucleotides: TGCGCCAGCTGGGAGTCGGGGGCGAACACCGGGGAGCTGTTGTTT. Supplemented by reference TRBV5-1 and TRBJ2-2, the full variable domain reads KAGVTQTPRYLIKTRGQQVTLSCSPISGHRSVSWYQQTPGQGLQFLFEYFSETQRNKGNFPGRFSGRQFSNSRSEMNVSTLELGDSALYLCASWESGANTGELLFGEGSRLTVL.

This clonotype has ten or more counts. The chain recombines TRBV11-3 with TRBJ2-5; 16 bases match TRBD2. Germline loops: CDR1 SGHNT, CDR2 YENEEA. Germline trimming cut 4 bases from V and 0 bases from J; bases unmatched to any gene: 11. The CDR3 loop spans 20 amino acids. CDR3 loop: CASSSYPGLAGGGHQETQYF. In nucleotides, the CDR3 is TGTGCCAGCAGCTCGTATCCGGGACTAGCGGGAGGGGGGCACCAAGAGACCCAGTACTTC. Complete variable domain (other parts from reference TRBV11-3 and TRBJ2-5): EAGVVQSPRYKIIEKKQPVAFWCNPISGHNTLYWYLQNLGQGPELLIRYENEEAVDDSQLPKDRFSAERLKGVDSTLKIQPAELGDSAVYLCASSSYPGLAGGGHQETQYFGPGTRLLVL.